Below are 4 T cell receptor beta chains sequenced from a single sample in a study of T cells of healthy individuals. TCRdb passed the 5' RACE reads through MiXCR, listing each CDR3 protein once. The sample includes approximately 52,000 distinct CDR3 sequences, roughly 14% seen only once; the top ten take around 15%. The receptors originated from a human donor in good health.

This clonotype was picked up a small number of times. The chain is built from TRBV7-2 and TRBJ2-2; D not certain. Trimming took off 0 bases at V and 5 bases at J, with 13 bases between the two ends. The CDR3 loop spans 16 amino acids. The germline V gene has CDR1 SGHTA and CDR2 FQGNSA. The CDR3 DNA is TGTGCCAGCAGCTTAGCCTGGTCAGGTTTGACCGGGGAGCTGTTTTTT. Its translation is CASSLAWSGLTGELFF.

This clonotype was detected a few times. The chain carries TRBV12-3 or TRBV12-4 and TRBJ2-7, with D perhaps TRBD1 (6 bases). CDR3 length: 12 residues. The V end was cut by 6 bases, the J end by 4 bases, with 10 bases between. This CDR3 reads CASSPGQYEQYF. The CDR3 bases are TGTGCCAGCAGCCCCGGACAGTACGAGCAGTACTTC.

There are a few counts of this clonotype. This rearrangement joins TRBV12-3 or TRBV12-4 to TRBJ1-1; possibly TRBD1 for D (5 bases). V gave up 8 bases and J gave up 11 bases, with 21 bases separating them. The CDR3 consists of 13 residues. The DNA of the CDR3 is TGTGCCAGCTCAATACAGCGGGACGACCGGGCTTTCTTT. It is translated as CASSIQRDDRAFF.

This clonotype was seen more than once but under ten times. This chain joins TRBV20-1 and TRBJ2-5; D gene unclear. V was trimmed by 3 bases and J by 2 bases, leaving 10 bases between them. The CDR3 length is 13 residues. The V gene's germline CDR1 is DFQATT and CDR2 SNEGSKA (reference sequence). The chain's CDR3 is CSASPGVQETQYF. In DNA form, the CDR3 reads TGCAGTGCTAGCCCGGGCGTTCAAGAGACCCAGTACTTC.